This record covers a single T cell receptor (beta chain). The sample comes from a study of blood T cell repertoires in COVID-19. Study as a whole: Spain, Italy and the United States supplied samples that represented acute and convalescent COVID-19. The analysed material was cDNA or gDNA that came from T cells, B-cell-depleted T cells, or PBMCs.

The CDR3 loop spans 17 amino acids. The V gene end was trimmed by 1 base and the J gene end by 0 bases; junction bases not matched to a gene: 8. Germline V lookup: CDR1 SGHRS, CDR2 YFSETQ. Per the original methods: The authors estimated nucleated cell counts from reference gene primer amplification. The repertoire was sequenced with immunoSEQ multiplex PCR; TCRdb's copy has only in-frame clones and lacks some. That table gives V, J and clone size, and the DNA gave D and trimming. The sample contains around 36,000 clones, about 85% of which appear only once. The clonotype was recovered from a man aged 55 to 70 with acute or convalescent COVID-19. The chain uses TRBV5-1 and TRBJ1-1, with 8 bases that match TRBD1. The sample comprised peripheral blood. The CDR3 DNA follows: TGCGCCAGCAGCTTGCCCACCGGGACAGGACTGAACACTGAAGCTTTCTTT. Its protein product is CASSLPTGTGLNTEAFF.